This T cell receptor (beta chain) was captured in a study of T cell changes during pregnancy in multiple sclerosis. Profiled with immunoSEQ multiplex PCR; TCRdb holds only in-frame clones, not every one. The sample carries approximately 88,000 clones, about 96% recorded once. This receptor was identified in a female donor with multiple sclerosis, enrolled in a pregnancy study. The source material was peripheral blood, sampled in the second trimester of pregnancy.

The CDR3: CATSTLDGGGGEGYTF. Here the CDR3 DNA reads TGTGCCACCAGCACCCTGGACGGCGGGGGAGGGGAAGGCTACACCTTC. This chain connects TRBV15 to TRBJ1-2; tentatively, D is TRBD1 (5 bases). The CDR3 spans 16 residues. Germline V gene sequence: CDR1 LNHNV, CDR2 YYDKDF (reference sequence). The V and J ends lost 4 bases and 8 bases respectively, with 23 bases between them.